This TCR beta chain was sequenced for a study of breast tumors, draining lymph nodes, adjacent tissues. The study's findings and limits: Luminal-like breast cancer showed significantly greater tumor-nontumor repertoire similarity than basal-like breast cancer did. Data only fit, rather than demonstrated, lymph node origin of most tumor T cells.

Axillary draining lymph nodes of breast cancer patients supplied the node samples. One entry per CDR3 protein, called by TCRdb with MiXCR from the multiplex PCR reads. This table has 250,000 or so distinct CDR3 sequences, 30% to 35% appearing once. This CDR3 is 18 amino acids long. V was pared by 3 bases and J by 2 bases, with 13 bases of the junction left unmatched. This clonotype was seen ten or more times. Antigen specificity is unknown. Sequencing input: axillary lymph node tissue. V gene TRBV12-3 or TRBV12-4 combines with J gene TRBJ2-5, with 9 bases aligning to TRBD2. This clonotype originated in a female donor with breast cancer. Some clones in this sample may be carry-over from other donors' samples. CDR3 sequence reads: CASSFPSAGTSFQETQYF. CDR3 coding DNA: TGTGCCAGCAGTTTTCCCTCAGCCGGGACTAGCTTTCAAGAGACCCAGTACTTC.